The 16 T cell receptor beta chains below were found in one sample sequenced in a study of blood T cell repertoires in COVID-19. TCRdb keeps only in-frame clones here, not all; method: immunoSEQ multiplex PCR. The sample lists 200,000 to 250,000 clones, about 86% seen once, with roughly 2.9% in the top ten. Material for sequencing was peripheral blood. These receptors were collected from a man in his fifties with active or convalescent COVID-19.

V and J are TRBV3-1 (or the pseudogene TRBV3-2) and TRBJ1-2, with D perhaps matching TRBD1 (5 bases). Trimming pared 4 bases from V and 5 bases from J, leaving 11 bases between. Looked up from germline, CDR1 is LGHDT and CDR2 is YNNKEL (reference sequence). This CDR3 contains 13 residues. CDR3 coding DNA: TGTGCCAGCAGCCGAGTATCAGGGTATGGCTACACCTTC. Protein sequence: CASSRVSGYGYTF.

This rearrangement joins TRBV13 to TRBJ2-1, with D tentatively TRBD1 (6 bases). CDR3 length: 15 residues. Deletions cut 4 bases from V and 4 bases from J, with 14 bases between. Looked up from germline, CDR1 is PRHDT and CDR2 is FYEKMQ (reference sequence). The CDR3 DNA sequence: TGTGCCAGCAGCTCTCAGATGCAGGGGTACAATGAGCAGTTCTTC. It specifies CASSSQMQGYNEQFF.

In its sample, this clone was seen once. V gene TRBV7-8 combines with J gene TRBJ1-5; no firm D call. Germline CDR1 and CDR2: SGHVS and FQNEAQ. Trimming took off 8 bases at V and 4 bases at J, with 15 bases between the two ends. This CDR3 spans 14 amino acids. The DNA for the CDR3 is TGTGCCAGCTCTTCAGGCCCAAGGAATCAGCCCCAGCATTTT. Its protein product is CASSSGPRNQPQHF.

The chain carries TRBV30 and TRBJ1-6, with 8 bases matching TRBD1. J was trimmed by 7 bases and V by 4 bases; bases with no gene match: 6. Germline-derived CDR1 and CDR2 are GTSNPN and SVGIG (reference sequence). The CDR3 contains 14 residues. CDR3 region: CAWTATGVNSPLHF. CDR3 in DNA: TGTGCCTGGACAGCGACAGGGGTAAATTCACCCCTCCACTTT.

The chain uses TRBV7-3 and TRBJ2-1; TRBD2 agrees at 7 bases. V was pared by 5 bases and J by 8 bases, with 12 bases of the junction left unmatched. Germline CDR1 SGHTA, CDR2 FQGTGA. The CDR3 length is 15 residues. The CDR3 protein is CASSPSGPPTDEQFF. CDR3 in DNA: TGTGCCAGCAGCCCTAGCGGACCCCCGACAGATGAGCAGTTCTTC.

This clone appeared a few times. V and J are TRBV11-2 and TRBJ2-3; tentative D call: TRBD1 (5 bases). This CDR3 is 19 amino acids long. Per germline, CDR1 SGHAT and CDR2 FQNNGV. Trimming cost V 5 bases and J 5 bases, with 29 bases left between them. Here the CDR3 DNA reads TGTGCCAGCAGCGGCGCCGACCAAATCCAGGACACGCGGCGAGATACGCAGTATTTT. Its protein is CASSGADQIQDTRRDTQYF.

This CDR3 is CSVDRTGTYNEQFF. In DNA form, the CDR3 reads TGCAGCGTTGATCGGACGGGAACCTACAATGAGCAGTTCTTC. The chain carries TRBV29-1 and TRBJ2-1; TRBD2 is a possible D gene (5 bases). Germline lookup yields CDR1 SQVTM and CDR2 ANQGSEA. Between the trimmed V and J ends, which lost 3 bases and 2 bases, there was a span of 11 bases. The CDR3 consists of 14 residues.

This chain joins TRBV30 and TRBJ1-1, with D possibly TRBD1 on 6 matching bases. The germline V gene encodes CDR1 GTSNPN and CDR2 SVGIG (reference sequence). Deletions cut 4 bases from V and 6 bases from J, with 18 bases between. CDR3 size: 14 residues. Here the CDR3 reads CAWMRTGMFSEAFF. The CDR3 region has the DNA TGTGCCTGGATGAGAACAGGGATGTTCTCTGAAGCTTTCTTT.

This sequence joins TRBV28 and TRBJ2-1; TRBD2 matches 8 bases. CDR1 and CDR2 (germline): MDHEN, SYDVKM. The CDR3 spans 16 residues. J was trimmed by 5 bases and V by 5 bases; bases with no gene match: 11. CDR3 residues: CASSVTSGNANNEQFF. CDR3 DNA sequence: TGTGCCAGCAGTGTAACTAGCGGTAATGCAAACAATGAGCAGTTCTTC.

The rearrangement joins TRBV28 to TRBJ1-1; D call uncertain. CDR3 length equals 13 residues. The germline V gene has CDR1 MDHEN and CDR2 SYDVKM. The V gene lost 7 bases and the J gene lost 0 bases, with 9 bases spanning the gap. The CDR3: CASMNRLNTEAFF. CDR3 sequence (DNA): TGTGCCAGCATGAACAGATTGAACACTGAAGCTTTCTTT.

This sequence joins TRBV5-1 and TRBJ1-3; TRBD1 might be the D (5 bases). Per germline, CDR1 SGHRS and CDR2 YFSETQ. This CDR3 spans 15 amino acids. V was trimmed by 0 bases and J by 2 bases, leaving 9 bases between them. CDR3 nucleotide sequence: TGCGCCAGCAGCTTGGGTCAGGGAACTGGAAACACCATATATTTT. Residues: CASSLGQGTGNTIYF.

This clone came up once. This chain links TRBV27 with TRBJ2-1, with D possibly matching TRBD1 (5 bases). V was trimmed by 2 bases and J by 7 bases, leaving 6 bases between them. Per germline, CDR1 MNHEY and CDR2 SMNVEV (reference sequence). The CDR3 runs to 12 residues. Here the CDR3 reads CASSLKGNEQFF. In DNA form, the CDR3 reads TGTGCCAGCAGTTTAAAGGGGAATGAGCAGTTCTTC.

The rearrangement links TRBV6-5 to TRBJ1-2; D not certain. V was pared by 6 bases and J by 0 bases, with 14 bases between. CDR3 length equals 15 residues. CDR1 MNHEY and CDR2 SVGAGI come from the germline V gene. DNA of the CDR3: TGTGCCAGCAGCTCCCACCCCAGTGCTAACTATGGCTACACCTTC. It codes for CASSSHPSANYGYTF.

This CDR3 reads CASTLRDRGLTGELFF. The CDR3 bases are TGTGCCAGCACACTCCGGGACAGGGGGCTCACCGGGGAGCTGTTTTTT. The genes are TRBV19 and TRBJ2-2, with 12 bases that match TRBD1. There are 16 residues in the CDR3. Germline V gives CDR1 LNHDA, CDR2 SQIVND (reference sequence). V lost 9 bases and J lost 4; bases outside the gene matches: 9.

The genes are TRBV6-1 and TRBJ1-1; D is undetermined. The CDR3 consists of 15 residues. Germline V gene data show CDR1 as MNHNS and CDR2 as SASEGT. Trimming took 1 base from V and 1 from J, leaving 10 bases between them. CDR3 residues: CASSEVAGPNTEAFF. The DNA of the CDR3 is TGTGCCAGCAGTGAAGTTGCAGGCCCGAACACTGAAGCTTTCTTT.

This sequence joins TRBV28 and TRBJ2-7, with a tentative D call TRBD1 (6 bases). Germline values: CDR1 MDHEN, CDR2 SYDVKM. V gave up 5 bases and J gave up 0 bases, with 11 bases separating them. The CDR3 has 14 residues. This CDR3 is CASSRTGISYEQYF. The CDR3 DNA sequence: TGTGCCAGCAGTCGCACAGGGATCTCCTACGAGCAGTACTTC. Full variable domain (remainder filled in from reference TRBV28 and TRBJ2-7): DVKVTQSSRYLVKRTGEKVFLECVQDMDHENMFWYRQDPGLGLRLIYFSYDVKMKEKGDIPEGYSVSREKKERFSLILESASTNQTSMYLCASSRTGISYEQYFGPGTRLTVT.